This T cell receptor (beta chain) came from a study of shared clonotypes between healthy human individuals. The data were produced by immunoSEQ multiplex PCR, yet TCRdb's version contains in-frame clones alone and is incomplete. The data hold millions of clones, with approximately 94% observed a single time. V was pared by 6 bases and J by 5 bases, with 8 bases between. This CDR3 comprises 12 residues. Germline-derived CDR1 and CDR2 are SNHLY and FYNNEI. V usage is TRBV2 and J usage is TRBJ2-1; D not certain. The TCR comes from a man between 18 and 29 years old in good health. Material for sequencing was naive CD4+ T cells sorted from blood. Subset noted: CD45RA+ positively selected. The CDR3 here is CASSGLNNEQFF. The CDR3 region has the DNA TGTGCCAGCAGCGGCCTGAACAATGAGCAGTTCTTC.